These 20 T cell receptor beta chains share one sample of origin, sequenced in a study of blood T cell repertoires in COVID-19. The data were produced by immunoSEQ multiplex PCR, yet TCRdb's version contains in-frame clones alone and is incomplete. The sample holds about 49,000 clones; 68% are singletons and the top ten take around 10%. The sample comprised peripheral blood. These receptors came from a woman in her seventies with acute or convalescent COVID-19.

The V call is TRBV28, the J call TRBJ1-4; D might be TRBD1 (6 bases). The V end was cut by 6 bases, the J end by 1 base, with 9 bases between. The length of the CDR3 is 14 residues. Per the germline V gene, CDR1 is MDHEN and CDR2 is SYDVKM. The CDR3 loop is CASSQQGTNEKLFF. CDR3 DNA: TGTGCCAGCAGCCAACAGGGAACTAATGAAAAACTGTTTTTT.

The genes are TRBV6-2 or TRBV6-3 and TRBJ2-7; tentatively, D is TRBD2 (5 bases). This CDR3 contains 14 residues. Per the germline V gene, CDR1 is MNHEY and CDR2 is SVGEGT. V dropped 1 base and J dropped 0 bases, with 7 bases sitting between them. The CDR3 loop reads CASSYYGSSYEQYF. For the CDR3, the DNA is TGTGCCAGCAGTTACTATGGGAGCTCCTACGAGCAGTACTTC.

V and J are TRBV27 and TRBJ2-1, with TRBD1 matching 8 bases. The CDR3 runs 16 residues. Germline trimming cut 1 base from V and 7 bases from J; bases unmatched to any gene: 9. The germline V gene has CDR1 MNHEY and CDR2 SMNVEV (reference sequence). CDR3 region: CASSLYRTGLLNEQFF. The CDR3 nucleotides read TGTGCCAGCAGTTTATATAGGACAGGGTTACTGAATGAGCAGTTCTTC.

This clone has more than one count but fewer than ten. CDR3 sequence (DNA): TGTGCCAGCAGTTTGAGGGCGGATCAGCCCCAGCATTTT. Translated: CASSLRADQPQHF. The chain links TRBV28 to TRBJ1-5; no reliable D call. This CDR3 is 13 amino acids long. With 3 bases removed from V and 5 bases from J, the gap between germline ends came to 8 bases. Germline V lookup: CDR1 MDHEN, CDR2 SYDVKM.

This chain uses TRBV5-1 with TRBJ2-5; D unresolved. The CDR3 contains 14 residues. Trimming shortened V by 2 bases and J by 0 bases, and 8 bases separated the two germline ends. Germline assignment: CDR1 SGHRS and CDR2 YFSETQ. CDR3: CASSFAKNQETQYF. CDR3 bases: TGCGCCAGCAGCTTTGCTAAAAACCAAGAGACCCAGTACTTC.

The rearrangement uses TRBV7-9 and TRBJ2-1; D is unresolved. This CDR3 has 13 amino acids. Trimming cost V 1 base and J 10 bases, with 11 bases left between them. Per germline, CDR1 SEHNR and CDR2 FQNEAQ (reference sequence). The CDR3 protein is CASSLVLAREQFF. The CDR3 DNA reads TGTGCCAGCAGCTTAGTGTTAGCACGGGAGCAGTTCTTC.

V gene TRBV2 combines with J gene TRBJ2-7; D perhaps matches TRBD1 (5 bases). This CDR3 is built from 15 residues. V shed 7 bases and J shed 0 bases, with 16 bases lying between them. The germline V gene encodes CDR1 SNHLY and CDR2 FYNNEI. The CDR3 DNA sequence: TGTGCCAGCATCCTCGACAGTCACAGCTCCTACGAGCAGTACTTC. As protein: CASILDSHSSYEQYF.

V is TRBV18 and J is TRBJ2-7; 10 nucleotides agree with TRBD2. Germline V lookup: CDR1 KGHSH, CDR2 LQKENI. The ends lost 3 bases at V and 1 base at J; junction bases unmatched: 9. CDR3 length: 17 residues. The CDR3 protein is CASSPRAGGPTSYEQYF. The CDR3 DNA sequence: TGTGCCAGCTCACCCCGAGCGGGAGGGCCGACGTCCTACGAGCAGTACTTC.

The chain links TRBV7-9 to TRBJ2-5; tentative D call: TRBD2 (6 bases). With 11 bases removed from V and 5 bases from J, the gap between germline ends came to 15 bases. CDR3 size: 12 residues. The germline V gene has CDR1 SEHNR and CDR2 FQNEAQ (reference sequence). The CDR3 protein is CALAALGETQYF. In DNA form, the CDR3 reads TGTGCCTTAGCGGCCCTTGGTGAGACCCAGTACTTC. Full variable domain (missing parts from reference TRBV7-9 and TRBJ2-5): DTGVSQNPRHKITKRGQNVTFRCDPISEHNRLYWYRQTLGQGPEFLTYFQNEAQLEKSRLLSDRFSAERPKGSFSTLEIQRTEQGDSAMYLCALAALGETQYFGPGTRLLVL.

The chain has TRBV11-2 and TRBJ1-6; weak D call: TRBD1 (6 bases). Germline V CDR1 and CDR2: SGHAT, FQNNGV. Trimming took 1 base from V and 3 from J, leaving 7 bases between them. This CDR3 spans 15 amino acids. The CDR3 region has the DNA TGTGCCAGCAGCTTAGTAGGGGGCTATAATTCACCCCTCCACTTT. This sequence encodes CASSLVGGYNSPLHF.

The J gene is TRBJ2-5, the V gene TRBV27; 7 bases match TRBD2. The CDR3 is 16 residues long. The V and J ends lost 2 bases and 5 bases, in that order; junction bases with no gene match: 11. Germline V gene sequence: CDR1 MNHEY, CDR2 SMNVEV (reference sequence). The CDR3 protein is CASSLEGTTRAETQYF. CDR3 DNA sequence: TGTGCCAGCAGTTTAGAAGGGACTACCCGGGCGGAGACCCAGTACTTC.

This clone has more than one count but fewer than ten. The chain recombines TRBV20-1 with TRBJ2-1; 7 bases are shared with TRBD2. With 7 bases clipped from V and 9 bases from J, the junction kept 6 bases outside the gene matches. The V gene's germline CDR1 is DFQATT and CDR2 SNEGSKA (reference sequence). This CDR3 comprises 11 residues. CDR3 DNA sequence: TGCAGTGGGGCGGGAGAAAGTGAGCAGTTCTTC. This sequence encodes CSGAGESEQFF.

For this clone: Sequence at one end of the junction differs from germline and may be a read error. The J gene is TRBJ2-2, the V gene TRBV7-7, with 7 bases lining up with TRBD1. The CDR3 consists of 16 residues. Germline-derived CDR1 and CDR2 are SSHAT and FNYEAQ (reference sequence). The CDR3 region is CASSYDRAGNTGELFF. CDR3 nucleotide sequence: TGTGCTAGCAGCTATGACAGGGCAGGGAACACCGGGGAGCTGTTTTTT.

This chain links TRBV6-6 with TRBJ1-5, with D maybe TRBD1 (6 bases). The length of the CDR3 is 13 residues. V lost 6 bases and J lost 4, with 10 bases in between. CDR1 and CDR2 from the germline V gene are MNHNY and SVGAGI (reference sequence). CDR3 sequence (DNA): TGTGCCAGCAGGCTGGGGGCTAATCAGCCCCAGCATTTT. Translated, it gives CASRLGANQPQHF.

The CDR3: CASSPVSDSDYGYTF. CDR3 coding DNA: TGTGCCAGCTCACCGGTGTCCGACAGTGACTATGGCTACACCTTC. The rearrangement links TRBV18 to TRBJ1-2, with D perhaps matching TRBD1 (5 bases). Germline V gene lookup returns CDR1 KGHSH and CDR2 LQKENI. CDR3 length: 15 residues. V was clipped by 3 bases and J by 3 bases, with 14 bases between them.

The chain uses TRBV28 and TRBJ2-5, with D possibly being TRBD1 (6 bases). CDR1 and CDR2 (germline): MDHEN, SYDVKM. CDR3 length: 14 amino acids. V was clipped by 5 bases and J by 5 bases, with 15 bases between them. The CDR3 region is CASSNRVMRETQYF. CDR3 coding DNA: TGTGCCAGCAGTAACAGGGTGATGCGGGAGACCCAGTACTTC.

V is TRBV19 and J is TRBJ2-7; 10 bases match TRBD1. V dropped 5 bases and J dropped 2; count of bases not matched to a gene: 6. This CDR3 is built from 15 residues. Per the germline V gene, CDR1 is LNHDA and CDR2 is SQIVND (reference sequence). The CDR3 sequence is CASSRSGQGAYEQYF. The CDR3 DNA reads TGTGCCAGTAGTCGAAGCGGACAGGGGGCCTACGAGCAGTACTTC.

This clone was recorded a few times. V and J are TRBV7-9 and TRBJ2-7, with D maybe TRBD2 (5 bases). With 3 bases removed from V and 3 bases from J, the gap between germline ends came to 6 bases. The CDR3 totals 12 residues. Germline values: CDR1 SEHNR, CDR2 FQNEAQ (reference sequence). The CDR3 sequence: CASSLSGYEQYF. CDR3 sequence (DNA): TGTGCCAGCAGCTTGAGCGGCTACGAGCAGTACTTC.

In this sample, this clone turned up a few times. The chain joins TRBV9 to TRBJ1-4; 11 bases align to TRBD1. V was pared by 6 bases and J by 7 bases, with 5 bases of the junction left unmatched. Germline lookup yields CDR1 SGDLS and CDR2 YYNGEE. This CDR3 has 14 residues. This CDR3 reads CASTAGTGGEKLFF. The CDR3 nucleotides read TGTGCCAGCACGGCCGGGACAGGGGGTGAAAAACTGTTTTTT.

J is TRBJ1-1 and V is TRBV18; no definite D call. V was trimmed by 3 bases and J by 3 bases, leaving 8 bases between them. CDR1 is KGHSH, CDR2 LQKENI, per germline. The CDR3 totals 13 residues. CDR3 nucleotide sequence: TGTGCCAGCTCACCGCCGGGGTACACTGAAGCTTTCTTT. Its translation is CASSPPGYTEAFF.